This TCR beta chain is from a study of somatic mutations in cytotoxic T cells in rheumatoid arthritis. Background on the study: In some cases, T-cell populations stained with V beta antibodies were flow-sorted at nearly 100% purity, and these included V beta1+ cells sequenced for TCRB.

Study-wide points: A significant difference in CD8+ T-cell clonality was not found between rheumatoid arthritis patients and age-matched healthy controls.

Profiled with immunoSEQ multiplex PCR; TCRdb holds only in-frame clones, not every one. The table shows about 9,600 clones, with approximately 80% occurring only once. As for this clone: Its antigen remains unknown.

Trimming cost V 2 bases and J 6 bases; bases outside gene matches: 9. From germline, CDR1 is SGDLS and CDR2 YYNGEE. The CDR3 is 16 residues long. The sequence was collected from an adult with rheumatoid arthritis. Specimen: CD8+ T cells sorted from blood. V usage is TRBV9 and J usage is TRBJ2-1; 9 nucleotides agree with TRBD1. The CDR3 DNA reads as TGTGCCAGCAGCGTGAGACAGGGGGACGATTCCAATGAGCAGTTCTTC. This translates into CASSVRQGDDSNEQFF. The whole variable domain, remainder taken from reference TRBV9 and TRBJ2-1, is DSGVTQTPKHLITATGQRVTLRCSPRSGDLSVYWYQQSLDQGLQFLIQYYNGEERAKGNILERFSAQQFPDLHSELNLSSLELGDSALYFCASSVRQGDDSNEQFFGPGTRLTVL.